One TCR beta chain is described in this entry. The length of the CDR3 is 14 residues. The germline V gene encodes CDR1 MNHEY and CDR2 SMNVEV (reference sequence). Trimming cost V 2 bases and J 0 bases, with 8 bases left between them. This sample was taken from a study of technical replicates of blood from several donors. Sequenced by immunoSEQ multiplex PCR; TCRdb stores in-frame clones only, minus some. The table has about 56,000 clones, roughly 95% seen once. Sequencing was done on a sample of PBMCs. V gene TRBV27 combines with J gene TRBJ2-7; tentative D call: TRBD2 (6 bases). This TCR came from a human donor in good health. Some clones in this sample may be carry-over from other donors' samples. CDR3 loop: CASSLAGYSYEQYF. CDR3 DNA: TGTGCCAGCAGTTTAGCGGGGTACTCCTACGAGCAGTACTTC.